This TCR beta chain was identified during a study of PD-L1 blockade in urothelial cancer (dated by TCRdb to between 2016 and 2019). Background for the entire study: Every patient began therapy around 2014 and was given atezolizumab 1,200 mg intravenously every 3 weeks. About 90% of the roughly 29 patients were males with bladder-origin urothelial cancer, and 18 of 29 reported a prior smoking history. Patients had an ECOG performance status of 0 or 1 and had received between 0 and 3 prior chemotherapy regimens. Blood samples were analyzed at 3 weeks after treatment start (second dose) and at 6 weeks after treatment start. Blood samples gave median yields of roughly 150,000 T cells and around 88,000 unique TCRs, along with a median clonality of approximately 0.084. The study, an exploratory multi-omic analysis, examined somatic, immune and clinical correlates of response to PD-L1 blockade with atezolizumab in urothelial cancer. Pretreatment tumor samples, along with matched peripheral blood collected serially before and after atezolizumab treatment, underwent TCR sequencing. Durable clinical benefit was defined as a progression-free survival longer than 6 months, and TCR features were additionally tested against progression-free survival and overall survival. Whole exome sequencing and RNA sequencing of pretreatment tumors were performed alongside TCR sequencing in the same patients. About 10 patients achieved durable clinical benefit and approximately 20 did not. Over 28 patients had pretreatment blood TCR-seq, some 24 had at least one posttreatment blood collection, and some 24 had tumor TCR-seq. Overall study results and their limits: A pretreatment peripheral blood TCR clonality below the median was linked to improved progression-free and overall survival. Patients with durable benefit showed greater expansion of tumor-associated TCR clones in peripheral blood 3 weeks after starting treatment (n ≈ 21, p = 0.022). Because the sample size was small (n of about 30) and many of the analyses were exploratory, the results are meant to be hypothesis-generating.

Counted from cysteine to phenylalanine, this CDR3 has 15 amino acids. Kept here is only the CDR3 DNA, which spans 45 bases and is read in frame from base 1. V has 1 base trimmed and J has 7 bases trimmed; junction bases matching no gene number 3. As encoded in the germline V gene (reference sequence), CDR1 is PRHDT while CDR2 is FYEKMQ. On this clone itself: Its antigen remains unidentified. No quality values exist for individual bases; no much larger clone is one base distant.

This specimen's time point label, interpreted: pretreatment peripheral blood. A cohort of roughly 30 patients with locally advanced or metastatic urothelial carcinoma, treated at Memorial Sloan Kettering on a trial protocol, was included. Peripheral blood mononuclear cells were collected pretreatment and during treatment, at between 1 and 8 total time points per patient. The Qiagen DNeasy Blood extraction kit was used to purify genomic DNA from total PBMCs and from tumor samples. Collected pretreatment and during treatment, PBMCs were isolated and stored as previously described. Synthetic TCR analog templates were spiked into each PCR to estimate absolute template abundance from read counts. TCRbeta CDR3 regions were amplified from genomic DNA with bias-controlled V and J gene primers using the immunoSEQ assay. Sequencing of rearranged TCRbeta segments was done at approximately 20X coverage. As for the authors' bioinformatics: Sequencing errors were corrected by clustering, and CDR3s were annotated against IMGT so that V, D and J genes could be assigned. Out-of-frame and stop-codon sequences were excluded, and only productive TCRbeta rearrangements were used in downstream analyses. Clonality was calculated as one minus the Shannon entropy normalized by the log of the number of unique productive sequences. Fisher's exact test with Benjamini-Hochberg correction, using a cutoff of adjusted p below 0.01, was how clones that differed between time points or between blood and tumor were identified. Entries here come from immuneACCESS through TCRdb and include only in-frame sequences with V and J called. Some clones fail to appear in such tables; in the studies checked, an unresolved V gene covers under half of the shortfall, and the cause of the remainder is unknown. The V and J calls and clone size are taken from that table; D and trimming were inferred from the DNA. This sample has about 95,000 clones in its table, and around 86% of those were observed once. Roughly 2% of the sample is taken by the ten largest.

Sample: PBMCs, taken around atezolizumab (anti-PD-L1) treatment. This clonotype originated in a man aged 55 to 70 with urothelial cancer. The chain links TRBV13 with TRBJ1-6, and 8 bases in between align with TRBD1. The base sequence is TGTGCCAGCAGCTTAGAAGACAGGGGAAATTCACCCCTCCACTTT. It is translated as CASSLEDRGNSPLHF. The full variable domain, completed from the reference TRBV13 and TRBJ1-6 proteins outside the CDR3, reads AAGVIQSPRHLIKEKRETATLKCYPIPRHDTVYWYQQGPGQDPQFLISFYEKMQSDKGSIPDRFSAQQFSDYHSELNMSSLELGDSALYFCASSLEDRGNSPLHFGNGTRLTVT.